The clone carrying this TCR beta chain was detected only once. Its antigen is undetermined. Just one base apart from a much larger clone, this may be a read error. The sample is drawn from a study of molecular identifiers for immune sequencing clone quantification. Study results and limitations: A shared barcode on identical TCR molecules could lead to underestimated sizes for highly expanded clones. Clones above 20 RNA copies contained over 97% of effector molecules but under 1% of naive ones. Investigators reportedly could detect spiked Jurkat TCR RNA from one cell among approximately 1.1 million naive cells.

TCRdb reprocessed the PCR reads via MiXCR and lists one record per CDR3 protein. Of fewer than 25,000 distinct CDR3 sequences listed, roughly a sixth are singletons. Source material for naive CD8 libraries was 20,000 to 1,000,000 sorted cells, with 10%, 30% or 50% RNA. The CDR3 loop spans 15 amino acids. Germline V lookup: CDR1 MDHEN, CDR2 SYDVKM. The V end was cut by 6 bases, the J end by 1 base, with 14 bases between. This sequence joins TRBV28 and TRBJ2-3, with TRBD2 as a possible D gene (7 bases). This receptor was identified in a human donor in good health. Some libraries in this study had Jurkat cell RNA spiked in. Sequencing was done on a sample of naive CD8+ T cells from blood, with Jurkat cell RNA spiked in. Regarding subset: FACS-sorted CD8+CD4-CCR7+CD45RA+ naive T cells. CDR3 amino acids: CASSVDSGGTDTQYF. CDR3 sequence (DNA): TGTGCCAGCAGCGTGGACAGCGGGGGCACAGATACGCAGTATTTT.